This T cell receptor beta chain is drawn from a study of shared clonotypes between healthy human individuals. Original handling: Filtering differed because ImmunoSEQ produced junction-only sequences that carried no quality scores. Using immunoSEQ multiplex PCR, the repertoire was profiled, and TCRdb retains in-frame clones only, with some absent. V and J calls and clone size are copied from that table; D and trimming were computed from the DNA. Of about 2.4 million clones listed, around 94% are singletons. The V end was cut by 6 bases, the J end by 5 bases, with 14 bases between. CDR3 length equals 15 residues. Germline V CDR1 and CDR2: LNHDA, SQIVND (reference sequence).

The V gene is TRBV19, the J gene TRBJ1-6; D perhaps matches TRBD1 (5 bases). This TCR came from a man aged 18 to 35 in good health. Sequencing used naive CD4+ T cells sorted from blood. The subset: CD45RA+ positively selected. CDR3 sequence (DNA): TGTGCCAGTAGAACCCAAGAAGGGGATAATTCACCCCTCCACTTT. It encodes CASRTQEGDNSPLHF.